This T cell receptor (beta chain) was sequenced for a study of T cell responses to AZD1222 COVID-19 vaccine. Using immunoSEQ multiplex PCR, the repertoire was profiled, and TCRdb retains in-frame clones only, with some absent. Counted here are 100,000 to 140,000 clones, 70% to 90% occurring once; the ten biggest clones make up about 7%. CDR1 and CDR2 (germline): ENHRY, SYGVKD. CDR3 length: 13 amino acids. Trimming removed 3 bases from V and 4 bases from J, with 10 bases in between. The chain has TRBV10-3 and TRBJ2-7; D is perhaps TRBD1 (6 bases). The input for sequencing was peripheral blood, taken on day 0 of AZD1222 vaccination. The receptor's source is an adult in good health. The CDR3 DNA reads as TGTGCCATCAGTGACACAGGGAAATACGAGCAGTACTTC. This gives the protein CAISDTGKYEQYF.